Below, 6 T cell receptor beta chains from the same sample are listed, as sequenced in a study of beta chain features in type 1 diabetes. Study observations and caveats: A moderate, significant TCRB CDR3 shortening appeared in type 1 diabetes across four CD4+ subsets.

The entirety of the isolated RNA underwent reverse transcription, so expressed TCRB transcripts were sequenced. Sequencing was performed with immunoSEQ multiplex PCR; in TCRdb, only in-frame clones are kept and a portion is missing. The sample contains 200,000 to 250,000 clones, approximately 15% of which appear only once. These TCRs' antigens remain unknown. The sequencing sample was made of naive CD4+ T cells from blood. These receptors were obtained from a man aged 25 to 45 with type 1 diabetes.

The chain employs TRBV6-6 and TRBJ2-3; D possibly corresponds to TRBD2 (6 bases). The CDR3 covers 16 residues. From germline, CDR1 is MNHNY and CDR2 SVGAGI (reference sequence). The V end lost 5 bases, the J end lost 2 bases, and 17 bases lay between the germline ends. In DNA form, the CDR3 reads TGTGCCAGCAGTCCACCGGGAGATCGGTTCACAGATACGCAGTATTTT. Translating gives CASSPPGDRFTDTQYF.

In this sample, this clone turned up a few times. The chain carries TRBV7-9 and TRBJ2-1; possibly TRBD2 for D (5 bases). The germline V gene encodes CDR1 SEHNR and CDR2 FQNEAQ (reference sequence). There are 15 residues in the CDR3. V was clipped by 5 bases and J by 0 bases, with 11 bases between them. CDR3 sequence reads: CASSLSGNSYNEQFF. DNA of the CDR3: TGTGCCAGCAGCCTCAGCGGTAACTCCTACAATGAGCAGTTCTTC.

Only a few counts were recorded for this clone. The V and J genes are TRBV2 and TRBJ2-5, with D possibly matching TRBD2 (6 bases). The CDR3 contains 15 residues. Trimming stripped 6 bases from V and 5 bases from J, with 19 bases between. Germline V gene lookup returns CDR1 SNHLY and CDR2 FYNNEI. CDR3 DNA: TGTGCCAGCAGGGCCCAGGGACTCCTAAGGGAGACCCAGTACTTC. Translation: CASRAQGLLRETQYF.

The sample holds a few counts of this clone. The chain carries TRBV5-1 and TRBJ2-6; 7 nucleotides match TRBD1. The CDR3 is 17 residues long. Trimming cost V 4 bases and J 0 bases; bases outside gene matches: 7. CDR1 is SGHRS and CDR2 is YFSETQ in the germline V gene. CDR3 sequence reads: CASSPRTGTSGANVLTF. The CDR3 bases are TGCGCCAGCAGCCCCCGGACAGGTACCTCTGGGGCCAACGTCCTGACTTTC.

This clone has a handful of counts. Additional DNA sequences in this sample encode the identical CDR3. V and J are TRBV6-5 and TRBJ2-5, with D maybe TRBD1 (5 bases). The CDR3 spans 13 residues. The germline gives CDR1 MNHEY, CDR2 SVGAGI. V was cut by 0 bases and J by 5 bases, with 7 bases left in between. Here the CDR3 DNA reads TGTGCCAGCAGTTACTCCCAGGGTGAGACCCAGTACTTC. It specifies CASSYSQGETQYF.

This clone was picked up a small number of times. This rearrangement joins TRBV5-6 to TRBJ2-2; weak D call: TRBD1 (6 bases). The germline gives CDR1 SGHDT, CDR2 YYEEEE. Trimming shortened V by 7 bases and J by 5 bases, and 12 bases separated the two germline ends. This CDR3 contains 13 residues. The DNA of the CDR3 is TGTGCCAGCCTATTGACAGGTACCGGGGAGCTGTTTTTT. Its protein is CASLLTGTGELFF. The whole variable domain, remainder taken from reference TRBV5-6 and TRBJ2-2, is DAGVTQSPTHLIKTRGQQVTLRCSPKSGHDTVSWYQQALGQGPQFIFQYYEEEERQRGNFPDRFSGHQFPNYSSELNVNALLLGDSALYLCASLLTGTGELFFGEGSRLTVL.